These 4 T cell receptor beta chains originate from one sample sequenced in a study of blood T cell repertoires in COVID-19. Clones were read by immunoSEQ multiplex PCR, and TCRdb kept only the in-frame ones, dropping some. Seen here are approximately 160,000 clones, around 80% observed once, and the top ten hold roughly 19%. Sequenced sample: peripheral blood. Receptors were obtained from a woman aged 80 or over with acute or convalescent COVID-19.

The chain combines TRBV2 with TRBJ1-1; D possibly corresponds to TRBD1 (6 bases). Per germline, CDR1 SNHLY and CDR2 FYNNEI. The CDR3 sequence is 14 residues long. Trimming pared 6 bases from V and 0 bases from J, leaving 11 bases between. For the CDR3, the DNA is TGTGCCAGCAGCAACAGGGCCATGAACACTGAAGCTTTCTTT. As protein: CASSNRAMNTEAFF.

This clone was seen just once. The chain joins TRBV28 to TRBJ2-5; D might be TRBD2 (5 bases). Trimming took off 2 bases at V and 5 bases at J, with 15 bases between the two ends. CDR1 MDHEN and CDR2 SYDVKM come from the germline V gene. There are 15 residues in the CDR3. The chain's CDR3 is CASSLPGGPGETQYF. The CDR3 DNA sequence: TGTGCCAGCAGTTTACCTGGCGGGCCGGGTGAGACCCAGTACTTC.

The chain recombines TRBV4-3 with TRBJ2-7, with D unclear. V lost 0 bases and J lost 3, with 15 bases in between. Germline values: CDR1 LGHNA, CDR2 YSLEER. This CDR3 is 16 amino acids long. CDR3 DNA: TGCGCCAGCAGCCAAGATGTACAACGGCGGATCTACGAGCAGTACTTC. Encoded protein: CASSQDVQRRIYEQYF.

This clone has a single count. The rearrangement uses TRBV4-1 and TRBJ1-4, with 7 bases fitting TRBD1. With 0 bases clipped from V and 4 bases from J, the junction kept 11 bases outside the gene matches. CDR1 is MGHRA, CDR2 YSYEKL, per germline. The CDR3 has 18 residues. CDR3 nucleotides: TGCGCCAGCAGCCAAGATAGGGGGCCACCACAACGTAATGAAAAACTGTTTTTT. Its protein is CASSQDRGPPQRNEKLFF.